A single sample gave rise to the 4 T cell receptor beta chains below, sequenced in a study of T-cell reconstitution after alpha-beta-depleted transplantation in children (dated by TCRdb to 2015 to 2016). The library was generated by PCR. Sequencing was performed on an Illumina HiSeq 2500. Molecular barcoding was employed in the preparation of TCR libraries, with unique molecular identifiers being used to normalize TCRbeta repertoire quantification. TCRdb took the public reads, trimmed them with fastp at Q25, ran MiXCR for clone calling and kept in-frame beta chains. Each record represents a unique CDR3 protein, reported with the most common genes and DNA among its rows. The sample data list around 410,000 distinct CDR3 sequences, and 9.5% to 13% of these were observed just once. The leading ten clones occupy about 5% of the sample. The sample was PBMCs from the stem cell graft donor, taken from the stem cell graft. Receptors were obtained from a human donor who donated a stem cell graft to a child with acute myeloid leukemia.

This clonotype has only a few counts. V gene TRBV9 combines with J gene TRBJ1-4; tentative D call: TRBD1 (5 bases). Germline CDR1 reads SGDLS; CDR2 reads YYNGEE. Trimming shortened V by 2 bases and J by 7 bases, and 15 bases separated the two germline ends. This CDR3 contains 15 residues. The CDR3 is CASSVGDGLSEKLFF. Written as DNA, the CDR3 is TGTGCCAGCAGCGTGGGGGACGGTCTAAGTGAAAAACTGTTTTTT.

This clonotype has just a few counts. The chain is built from TRBV7-2 and TRBJ2-7, with 12 positions matching TRBD2. V dropped 4 bases and J dropped 0; count of bases not matched to a gene: 4. The CDR3 has 16 amino acids. Looked up from germline, CDR1 is SGHTA and CDR2 is FQGNSA. As DNA, the CDR3 is TGTGCCAGCAGCTGGCGACTAGCGGGAGTCTCCTACGAGCAGTACTTC. Translation gives CASSWRLAGVSYEQYF.

The rearrangement links TRBV4-1 to TRBJ2-1; D ambiguous. Trimming took off 1 base at V and 8 bases at J, with 6 bases between the two ends. CDR1 and CDR2 (germline): MGHRA, YSYEKL. The CDR3 runs 12 residues. As DNA, the CDR3 is TGCGCCAGCAGCCAAGCGAGAGATGAGCAGTTCTTC. This gives the protein CASSQARDEQFF.

The chain combines TRBV12-3 or TRBV12-4 with TRBJ1-1; D remains ambiguous. The CDR3 has 16 residues. The V and J ends lost 0 bases and 0 bases respectively, with 11 bases between them. CDR3 sequence reads: CASSLALHSMNTEAFF. CDR3 DNA: TGTGCCAGCAGTTTAGCGCTTCATAGCATGAACACTGAAGCTTTCTTT.